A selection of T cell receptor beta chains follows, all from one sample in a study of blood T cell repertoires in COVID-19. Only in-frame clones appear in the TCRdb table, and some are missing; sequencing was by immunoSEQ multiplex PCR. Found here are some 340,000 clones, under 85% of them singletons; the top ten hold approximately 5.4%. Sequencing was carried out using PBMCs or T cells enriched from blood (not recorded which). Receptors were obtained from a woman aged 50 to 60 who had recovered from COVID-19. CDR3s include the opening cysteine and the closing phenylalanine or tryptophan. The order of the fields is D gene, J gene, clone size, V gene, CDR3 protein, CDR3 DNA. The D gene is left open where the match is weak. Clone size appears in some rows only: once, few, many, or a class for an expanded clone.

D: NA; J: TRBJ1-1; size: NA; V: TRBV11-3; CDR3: CASSARRAEAFF; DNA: TGTGCCAGCAGCGCCCGTCGGGCTGAAGCTTTCTTT
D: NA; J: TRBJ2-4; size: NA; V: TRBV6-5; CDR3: CASSGGTKNIQYF; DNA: TGTGCCAGCAGCGGCGGGACCAAAAACATTCAGTACTTC
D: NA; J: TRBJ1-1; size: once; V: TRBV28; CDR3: CASRGYRVGEAFF; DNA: TGTGCCAGCAGGGGCTACAGGGTTGGTGAAGCTTTCTTT
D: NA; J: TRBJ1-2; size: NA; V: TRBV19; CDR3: CASSPSFGVGGYTF; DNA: TGTGCCAGTAGTCCGTCGTTCGGGGTCGGCGGCTACACCTTC
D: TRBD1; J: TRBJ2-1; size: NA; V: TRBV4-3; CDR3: CASSQVRDRDYNEQFF; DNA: TGCGCCAGCAGCCAAGTTCGGGACAGGGACTACAATGAGCAGTTCTTC
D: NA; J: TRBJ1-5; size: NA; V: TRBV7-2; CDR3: CASSQGRTGNQPQHF; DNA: TGTGCCAGCAGCCAAGGAAGGACAGGCAATCAGCCCCAGCATTTT
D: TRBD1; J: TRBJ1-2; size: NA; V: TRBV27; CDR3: CASLEGTGALGYTF; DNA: TGTGCCAGCCTCGAAGGGACAGGGGCGCTGGGCTACACCTTC
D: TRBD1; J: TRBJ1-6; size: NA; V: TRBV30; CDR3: CAWSIGQVNSPLHF; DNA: TGTGCCTGGAGTATAGGACAGGTTAATTCACCCCTCCACTTT
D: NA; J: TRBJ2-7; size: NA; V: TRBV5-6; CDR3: CASSLLGVAYEQYF; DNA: TGTGCCAGCAGCTTGCTAGGGGTGGCCTACGAGCAGTACTTC
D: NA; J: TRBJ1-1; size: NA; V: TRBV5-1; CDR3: CASSPGQNTEAFF; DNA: TGCGCCAGCAGCCCGGGACAGAACACTGAAGCTTTCTTT